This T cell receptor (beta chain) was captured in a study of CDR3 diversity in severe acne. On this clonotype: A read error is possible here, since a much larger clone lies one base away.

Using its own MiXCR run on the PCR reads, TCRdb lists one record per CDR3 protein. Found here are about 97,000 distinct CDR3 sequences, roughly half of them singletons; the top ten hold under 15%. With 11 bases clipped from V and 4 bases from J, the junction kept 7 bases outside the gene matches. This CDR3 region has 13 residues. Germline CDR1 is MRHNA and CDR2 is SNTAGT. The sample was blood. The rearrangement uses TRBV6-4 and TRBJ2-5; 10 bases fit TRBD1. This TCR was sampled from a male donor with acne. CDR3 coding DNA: TGTGCCTACCGGGACAGGGGCTCAGAGACCCAGTACTTC. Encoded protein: CAYRDRGSETQYF.